This TCR beta chain was sequenced for a study of blood T cells in healthy people across ages. At least ten counts were recorded for this clonotype. What it binds is not known. A J-beta primer mix and a sample-barcoded 5' primer were used in a second PCR of about 7 to 12 cycles. A 12-random-nucleotide template-switch adaptor tagged each cDNA molecule. TCRdb re-derived calls from the 5' RACE reads in MiXCR, one entry per CDR3 protein. Seen here are around 670,000 distinct CDR3 sequences, approximately 30% observed once, and the top ten hold roughly 14%. The study, taken as a whole, reports: Any conclusive comparison of naive versus antigen-experienced cells was prevented by using unsorted PBMCs.

Extractions gave at least 6 micrograms of total RNA per sample. The specimen sequenced was blood. The origin of this receptor is a woman at least 80 years old in good health.

CDR3 amino acids: CASSLGTGGSNSPLHF. DNA for the CDR3: TGTGCCAGCAGCCTTGGGACAGGGGGATCTAATTCACCCCTCCACTTT. The rearrangement uses TRBV7-2 and TRBJ1-6; 11 nucleotides align to TRBD1. In germline, CDR1 is SGHTA, CDR2 FQGNSA. Trimming cost V 5 bases and J 6 bases; bases outside gene matches: 6. This CDR3 spans 16 amino acids.